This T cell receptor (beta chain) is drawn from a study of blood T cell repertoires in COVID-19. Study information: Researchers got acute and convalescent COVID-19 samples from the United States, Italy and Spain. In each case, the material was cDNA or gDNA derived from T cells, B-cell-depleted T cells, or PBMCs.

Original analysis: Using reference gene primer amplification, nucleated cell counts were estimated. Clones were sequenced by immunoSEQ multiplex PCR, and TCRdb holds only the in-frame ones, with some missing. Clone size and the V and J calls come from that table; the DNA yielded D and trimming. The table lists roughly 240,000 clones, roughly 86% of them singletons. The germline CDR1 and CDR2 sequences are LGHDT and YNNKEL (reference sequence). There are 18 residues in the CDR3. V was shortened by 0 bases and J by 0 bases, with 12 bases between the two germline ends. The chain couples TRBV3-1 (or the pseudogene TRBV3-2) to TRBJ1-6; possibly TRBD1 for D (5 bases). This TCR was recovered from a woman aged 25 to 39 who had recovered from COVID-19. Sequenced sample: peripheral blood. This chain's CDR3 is CASSQDKKGASYNSPLHF. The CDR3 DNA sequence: TGTGCCAGCAGCCAAGATAAGAAAGGGGCCTCCTATAATTCACCCCTCCACTTT.